A single sample is the source of the 29 T cell receptor beta chains below, sequenced in a study of blood T cells in healthy people across ages. Sample-barcoded 5' priming and a J-beta primer mix drove a second PCR of about 6 to 12 cycles. TCRdb passed the 5' RACE reads through MiXCR, listing each CDR3 protein once. The sample lists some 1.5 million distinct CDR3 sequences, 28% occurring once. What was sequenced was blood. All receptors come from a woman aged 30 to 39 in good health.

The chain uses TRBV4-1 and TRBJ1-1; no reliable D call. Germline CDR1 is MGHRA and CDR2 is YSYEKL. Deletions cut 0 bases from V and 4 bases from J, with 12 bases between. The CDR3 has 15 residues. DNA for the CDR3: TGCGCCAGCAGCCAAGATGGCGGAGTCGGCACTGAAGCTTTCTTT. It specifies CASSQDGGVGTEAFF.

The chain couples TRBV7-8 to TRBJ1-1; D remains unclear. This CDR3 region has 14 residues. Trimming took 5 bases from V and 2 from J, leaving 12 bases between them. Looked up from germline, CDR1 is SGHVS and CDR2 is FQNEAQ. The CDR3 spells CASSQRRGNTEAFF. The CDR3 region has the DNA TGTGCCAGCAGCCAGAGACGGGGAAACACTGAAGCTTTCTTT. Filled out from reference TRBV7-8 and TRBJ1-1, the complete variable domain reads GAGVSQSPRYKVAKRGQDVALRCDPISGHVSLFWYQQALGQGPEFLTYFQNEAQLDKSGLPSDRFFAERPEGSVSTLKIQRTQQEDSAVYLCASSQRRGNTEAFFGQGTRLTVV.

The J gene is TRBJ2-5, the V gene TRBV6-1; 8 nucleotides line up with TRBD2. This CDR3 comprises 16 residues. V shed 5 bases and J 1 base; nucleotides not matched to a gene: 9. Germline V gene lookup returns CDR1 MNHNS and CDR2 SASEGT. CDR3 DNA: TGTGCCAGCAGTTCGGGGACTAGGTCGACCCAAGAGACCCAGTACTTC. Translating gives CASSSGTRSTQETQYF.

Details on this clonotype: One junction end disagrees with the germline gene, perhaps due to a read error. The V gene is TRBV4-3, the J gene TRBJ2-1; perhaps TRBD2 as D (5 bases). This CDR3 region has 17 residues. The germline V gene encodes CDR1 LGHNA and CDR2 YSLEER. For the CDR3, the DNA is TGCGCCAACAGCCAAGATGCAAGGGAGATCGGCGTGGGTGAGCAGTTCTTC. Protein sequence: CANSQDAREIGVGEQFF.

The chain couples TRBV5-1 to TRBJ2-5; 13 positions agree with TRBD2. Trimming at V came to 4 bases and at J to 11 bases, leaving 11 bases not matched to a gene. There are 15 residues in the CDR3. CDR1 and CDR2 from the germline V gene are SGHRS and YFSETQ. In nucleotides, the CDR3 is TGCGCCAGCAGCAGGCTCGGGACTAGCGGGGACCAGCAGTACTTC. This encodes CASSRLGTSGDQQYF.

This clonotype was picked up many times. CDR3 residues: CSVEDVRVRTDTQYF. The CDR3 coding sequence is TGCAGCGTTGAAGATGTGAGGGTTCGCACAGATACGCAGTATTTT. The V gene is TRBV29-1, the J gene TRBJ2-3; TRBD2 might be the D (5 bases). The CDR3 spans 15 residues. Germline CDR1 SQVTM, CDR2 ANQGSEA. V was cut by 0 bases and J by 1 base, with 11 bases left in between.

Only a few counts were recorded for this clonotype. As DNA, the CDR3 is TGTGCCAGCAGTTTGTTGTCTTGGGGAGATACGCAGTATTTT. It is translated as CASSLLSWGDTQYF. The J gene is TRBJ2-3, the V gene TRBV28; D not resolved. Between the trimmed V and J ends, which lost 3 bases and 5 bases, there was a span of 12 bases. Germline CDR1 reads MDHEN; CDR2 reads SYDVKM. The CDR3 has 14 residues.

This clonotype has just a few counts. The gene calls are TRBV20-1 and TRBJ1-1, with D hard to call. Germline V lookup: CDR1 DFQATT, CDR2 SNEGSKA (reference sequence). The CDR3 contains 12 residues. V was clipped by 3 bases and J by 1 base, with 6 bases between them. CDR3 loop: CSASMPNTEAFF. The CDR3 DNA is TGCAGTGCTAGTATGCCGAACACTGAAGCTTTCTTT.

The J gene is TRBJ1-2, the V gene TRBV2, with 8 bases lining up with TRBD1. Trimming took 7 bases from V and 5 from J; bases not matched to a gene: 9. The germline V gene has CDR1 SNHLY and CDR2 FYNNEI. CDR3 length: 14 residues. The CDR3 DNA reads as TGTGCCAGCACCCCAGGGGGCCTGTTGTATGGCTACACCTTC. It specifies CASTPGGLLYGYTF.

CDR3 nucleotides: TGTGCCAGCGGAAGTCCTATAGCGGGGAGGTACAATGAGCAGTTCTTC. Amino acids: CASGSPIAGRYNEQFF. The chain recombines TRBV6-2 or TRBV6-3 with TRBJ2-1; 8 nucleotides align to TRBD2. The CDR3 has 16 amino acids. Losses at the gene ends were 8 bases for V and 4 bases for J; bases not matched to a gene: 13. CDR1 is MNHEY, CDR2 SVGEGT, per germline.

In its sample, this clonotype was seen a few times. V and J are TRBV24-1 and TRBJ2-2; 9 bases line up with TRBD2. Trimming cost V 5 bases and J 2 bases; bases outside gene matches: 11. Germline loops: CDR1 KGHDR, CDR2 SFDVKD. This CDR3 comprises 18 residues. Here the CDR3 reads CATSANGVAGANTGELFF. The DNA of the CDR3 is TGTGCCACCAGTGCCAACGGAGTAGCGGGGGCAAACACCGGGGAGCTGTTTTTT.

The genes are TRBV7-3 and TRBJ2-1, with 11 bases identical to TRBD2. V lost 4 bases to trimming and J lost 5 bases; unmatched junction nucleotides: 7. The CDR3 has 16 amino acids. CDR1 and CDR2 from the germline V gene are SGHTA and FQGTGA. This CDR3 reads CASSSLLAGAHNEQFF. The CDR3 nucleotides read TGTGCCAGCAGCTCTTTACTAGCGGGGGCGCACAATGAGCAGTTCTTC.

This clonotype was counted between two and nine times. The chain couples TRBV12-5 to TRBJ1-5; D is uncertain. Trimming pared 6 bases from V and 9 bases from J, leaving 9 bases between. This CDR3 is 11 amino acids long. The germline V gene has CDR1 LGHNT and CDR2 FRNRAP. The CDR3 here is CASGPFGPQHF. CDR3 DNA sequence: TGTGCTAGTGGCCCCTTCGGGCCCCAGCATTTT.

The CDR3 DNA reads TGCAGTGCTAGTACCGCGGGGGTTTATCAGCCCCAGCATTTT. Translated, it gives CSASTAGVYQPQHF. The chain is built from TRBV20-1 and TRBJ1-5; TRBD1 might be the D (5 bases). CDR3 length equals 14 residues. The V end was cut by 3 bases, the J end by 5 bases, with 14 bases between. Per germline, CDR1 DFQATT and CDR2 SNEGSKA (reference sequence).

The chain carries TRBV20-1 and TRBJ1-4; D gene uncertain. The V end was cut by 3 bases, the J end by 0 bases, with 5 bases between. The CDR3 sequence is 13 residues long. CDR1 is DFQATT and CDR2 is SNEGSKA in the germline V gene (reference sequence). CDR3 in amino acids: CSARLSTNEKLFF. CDR3 DNA: TGCAGTGCTAGGCTATCAACTAATGAAAAACTGTTTTTT.

This clonotype was seen repeatedly, ten times or more. The V and J genes are TRBV15 and TRBJ2-7, with a weak D call TRBD2 (5 bases). Germline CDR1 LNHNV, CDR2 YYDKDF (reference sequence). The V and J ends lost 8 bases and 5 bases respectively, with 16 bases between them. The CDR3 covers 13 residues. The CDR3: CATSVQVSDEQYF. The DNA of the CDR3 is TGTGCCACCTCCGTGCAGGTTAGCGACGAGCAGTACTTC.

The genes are TRBV19 and TRBJ1-5; 7 nucleotides match TRBD1. The V gene's germline CDR1 is LNHDA and CDR2 SQIVND (reference sequence). The junction had 7 bases not matched to a gene; V was cut back by 4 bases and J by 4 bases. The CDR3 spans 15 residues. Here the CDR3 DNA reads TGTGCCAGTAGTAGAGTGGGACAGACAAATCAGCCCCAGCATTTT. Protein product: CASSRVGQTNQPQHF.

The chain couples TRBV3-1 to TRBJ2-7; D call uncertain. The germline V gene encodes CDR1 LGHDT and CDR2 YNNKEL (reference sequence). The CDR3 extends over 13 amino acids. The V gene lost 3 bases and the J gene lost 2 bases, with 8 bases spanning the gap. In DNA form, the CDR3 reads TGTGCCAGCAGCCACCCCAGCACCTACGAGCAGTACTTC. This sequence encodes CASSHPSTYEQYF.

The V and J genes are TRBV5-1 and TRBJ2-7, with D hard to call. This CDR3 has 13 residues. Germline V CDR1 and CDR2: SGHRS, YFSETQ. Trimming pared 5 bases from V and 2 bases from J, leaving 11 bases between. CDR3 sequence (DNA): TGCGCCAGCAGATGGGCAAGAACCTACGAGCAGTACTTC. It specifies CASRWARTYEQYF. The full variable domain, rest sourced from reference TRBV5-1 and TRBJ2-7, is KAGVTQTPRYLIKTRGQQVTLSCSPISGHRSVSWYQQTPGQGLQFLFEYFSETQRNKGNFPGRFSGRQFSNSRSEMNVSTLELGDSALYLCASRWARTYEQYFGPGTRLTVT.

In this sample, this clonotype turned up a few times. The chain is built from TRBV18 and TRBJ2-1, with 8 positions matching TRBD2. The germline V gene encodes CDR1 KGHSH and CDR2 LQKENI. V was clipped by 3 bases and J by 9 bases; unmatched bases: 7. The CDR3 has 14 residues. The CDR3 DNA is TGTGCCAGCTCACCCCGGGAGGGTGTAGGTGAGCAGTTCTTC. Translation: CASSPREGVGEQFF.

A single count supports this clonotype. The chain uses TRBV5-1 and TRBJ2-5, with unresolved D. The DNA end favors TRBJ2-7, so the J call may be wrong. Per germline, CDR1 SGHRS and CDR2 YFSETQ. The CDR3 sequence is 14 residues long. This CDR3 reads CASSPRASTYEQYF. Written as DNA, the CDR3 is TGCGCCAGCAGCCCCCGGGCCTCAACCTACGAGCAGTACTTC.

The rearrangement links TRBV30 to TRBJ2-6, with TRBD1 matching over 7 bases. Trimming took 2 bases from V and 0 from J; bases not matched to a gene: 4. CDR3 length: 16 amino acids. In germline, CDR1 is GTSNPN, CDR2 SVGIG (reference sequence). This CDR3 reads CAWSTGQVSGANVLTF. Here the CDR3 DNA reads TGTGCCTGGAGTACAGGACAGGTCTCTGGGGCCAACGTCCTGACTTTC.

The CDR3 DNA sequence: TGTGCCAGCAGCCCAGGGGACAGCGTGAACACTGAAGCTTTCTTT. Protein: CASSPGDSVNTEAFF. This chain joins TRBV7-9 and TRBJ1-1; TRBD1 matches 7 bases. The CDR3 is 15 amino acids. Germline CDR1 SEHNR, CDR2 FQNEAQ (reference sequence). V was clipped by 5 bases and J by 0 bases; unmatched bases: 6.

Only a few counts were recorded for this clonotype. The chain employs TRBV20-1 and TRBJ2-7; TRBD2 matches at 13 bases. CDR1 DFQATT and CDR2 SNEGSKA come from the germline V gene (reference sequence). This CDR3 contains 15 residues. The ends lost 4 bases at V and 4 bases at J; junction bases unmatched: 7. The CDR3 nucleotides are TGCAGTGCTAATGTGGGGACTAGCGGGAAATACGAGCAGTACTTC. It translates to CSANVGTSGKYEQYF.

This clonotype was detected many times. The chain has TRBV28 and TRBJ2-4; D not certain. This CDR3 is built from 13 residues. The germline V gene encodes CDR1 MDHEN and CDR2 SYDVKM. The ends were cut back, 4 bases at V and 5 bases at J, with 9 bases in the middle. CDR3 in amino acids: CASSYYRENIQYF. The CDR3 region has the DNA TGTGCCAGCAGTTACTATCGAGAAAACATTCAGTACTTC.

On this clonotype: Possible read error: a much larger clone is one base away. The chain joins TRBV20-1 to TRBJ1-2; 7 bases are shared with TRBD1. The CDR3 is 13 amino acids. The V gene end was trimmed by 5 bases and the J gene end by 6 bases; junction bases not matched to a gene: 9. Per germline, CDR1 DFQATT and CDR2 SNEGSKA (reference sequence). The CDR3 bases are TGCAGTGCTCGGAGACAGGGAATGAATGGCTACACCTTC. This codes for CSARRQGMNGYTF.

The V gene is TRBV6-2 or TRBV6-3, the J gene TRBJ2-4; possibly TRBD1 for D (5 bases). Trimming left V 5 bases short and J 4 bases short, with 9 bases between. This CDR3 region has 13 residues. The germline V gene encodes CDR1 MNHEY and CDR2 SVGEGT. The CDR3 DNA reads TGTGCCAGCAGTATTGGACAAAAAAACATTCAGTACTTC. Amino acids: CASSIGQKNIQYF.

This clonotype showed up many times. The CDR3 region is CASSSQMGQETQYF. CDR3 DNA sequence: TGTGCCAGCAGCTCCCAAATGGGGCAAGAGACCCAGTACTTC. This chain uses TRBV7-2 with TRBJ2-5; D gene uncertain. The CDR3 has 14 residues. The V end lost 4 bases, the J end lost 2 bases, and 11 bases lay between the germline ends. The germline CDR1 and CDR2 sequences are SGHTA and FQGNSA.

The CDR3 region is CASLVGVPGQGNTDTQYF. CDR3 in DNA: TGTGCCAGCCTTGTTGGAGTTCCGGGACAGGGAAACACAGATACGCAGTATTTT. V and J are TRBV2 and TRBJ2-3; TRBD1 matches at 9 bases. This CDR3 comprises 18 residues. V shed 8 bases and J 2 bases; nucleotides not matched to a gene: 17. Germline loops: CDR1 SNHLY, CDR2 FYNNEI.